Presented here are 8 T cell receptor beta chains from one specimen sequenced in a study of monozygotic twins with inflammatory bowel disease. From the 5' RACE reads, TCRdb lists one entry per CDR3 protein and no DNA. The specimen's table records around 100,000 distinct CDR3 sequences. The sample taken for sequencing was blood. The receptor source for this set is a human donor with ulcerative colitis or Crohn's disease, or a healthy co-twin of an affected twin (not recorded which).

The chain links TRBV7-2 to TRBJ2-7; TCRdb selects TRBD1, and the lack of DNA leaves this call unchecked. The CDR3 is made up of 14 amino acids. The germline gives CDR1 SGHTA, CDR2 FQGNSA. The CDR3: CASRGGFSSYEQYF. Based on the CDR3 plus reference TRBV7-2 and TRBJ2-7, the full variable domain is GAGVSQSPSNKVTEKGKDVELRCDPISGHTALYWYRQSLGQGLEFLIYFQGNSAPDKSGLPSDRFSAERTGGSVSTLTIQRTQQEDSAVYLCASRGGFSSYEQYFGPGTRLTVT.

The CDR3 is CSAHRNTIAKNIQYF. The J gene is TRBJ2-4, the V gene TRBV20-1; TCRdb's D gene call, TRBD1, goes unchecked for lack of DNA. The CDR3 consists of 15 residues. The germline V gene has CDR1 DFQATT and CDR2 SNEGSKA (reference sequence).

The chain uses TRBV7-2 and TRBJ2-5; checking the TCRdb D call of TRBD2 is not possible without DNA. CDR3 length: 16 amino acids. CDR1 and CDR2 from the germline V gene are SGHTA and FQGNSA. The CDR3 region is CASSLTSGGPSETQYF. Full variable domain (outside the CDR3, taken from reference TRBV7-2 and TRBJ2-5): GAGVSQSPSNKVTEKGKDVELRCDPISGHTALYWYRQSLGQGLEFLIYFQGNSAPDKSGLPSDRFSAERTGGSVSTLTIQRTQQEDSAVYLCASSLTSGGPSETQYFGPGTRLLVL.

V and J are TRBV14 and TRBJ2-1; the D call from TCRdb, TRBD1, cannot be confirmed without DNA. CDR3 length: 17 amino acids. CDR1 is SGHDN, CDR2 FVKESK, per germline. CDR3 loop: CASSQPPGQRGYNEQFF.

The chain combines TRBV27 with TRBJ1-4; TCRdb selects TRBD1, and the lack of DNA leaves this call unchecked. This CDR3 spans 19 amino acids. The V gene's germline CDR1 is MNHEY and CDR2 SMNVEV (reference sequence). The CDR3 loop is CASSSYAPTWGAGGEKLFF.

V usage is TRBV19 and J usage is TRBJ1-1. There are 13 residues in the CDR3. Germline loops: CDR1 LNHDA, CDR2 SQIVND (reference sequence). CDR3 region: CASSISDNTEAFF.

The chain uses TRBV4-1 and TRBJ2-2; the D call of TRBD2 rests on TCRdb alone, since no DNA is present to check it. Per germline, CDR1 MGHRA and CDR2 YSYEKL. The CDR3 is made up of 19 amino acids. The CDR3 reads CASSQDGPIGRTNTGELFF.

The V and J genes are TRBV6-2 or TRBV6-3 and TRBJ2-4; TCRdb gives TRBD2 as the D gene, but with no DNA this cannot be confirmed. The CDR3 covers 14 residues. The germline V gene has CDR1 MNHEY and CDR2 SVGEGT. The CDR3 loop reads CASREGPAKNIQYF.